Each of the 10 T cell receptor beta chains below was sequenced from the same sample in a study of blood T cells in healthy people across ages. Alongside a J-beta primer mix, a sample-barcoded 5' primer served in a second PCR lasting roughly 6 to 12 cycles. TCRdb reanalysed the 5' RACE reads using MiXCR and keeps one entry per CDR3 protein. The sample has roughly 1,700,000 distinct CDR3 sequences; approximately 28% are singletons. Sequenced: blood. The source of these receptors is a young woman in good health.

The DNA for the CDR3 is TGTGCCTGGGGTATTGATACGCAGTATTTT. This encodes CAWGIDTQYF. The chain joins TRBV30 to TRBJ2-3; no firm D call. The V end lost 5 bases, the J end lost 6 bases, and 6 bases lay between the germline ends. The CDR3 covers 10 residues. Germline loops: CDR1 GTSNPN, CDR2 SVGIG (reference sequence).

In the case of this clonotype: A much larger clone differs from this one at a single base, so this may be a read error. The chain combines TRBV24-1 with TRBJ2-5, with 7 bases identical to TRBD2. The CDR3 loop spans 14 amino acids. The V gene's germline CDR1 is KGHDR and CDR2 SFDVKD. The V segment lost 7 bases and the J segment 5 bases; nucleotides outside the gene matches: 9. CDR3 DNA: TGTGCCACCAGGGCCGGGGGAGGGGTGGAGACCCAGTACTTC. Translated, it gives CATRAGGGVETQYF.

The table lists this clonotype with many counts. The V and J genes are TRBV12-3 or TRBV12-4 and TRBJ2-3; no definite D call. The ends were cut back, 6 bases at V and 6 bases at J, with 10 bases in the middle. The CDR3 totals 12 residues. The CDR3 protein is CASSPLRDTQYF. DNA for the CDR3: TGTGCCAGCAGCCCTCTTAGGGATACGCAGTATTTT.

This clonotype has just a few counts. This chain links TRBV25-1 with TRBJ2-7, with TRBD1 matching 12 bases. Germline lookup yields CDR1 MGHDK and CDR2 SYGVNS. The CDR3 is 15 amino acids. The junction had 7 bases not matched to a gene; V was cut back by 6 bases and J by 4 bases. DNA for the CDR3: TGTGCCAGCAGCGGTGGGACAGGGGGCTGGTACGAGCAGTACTTC. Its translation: CASSGGTGGWYEQYF.

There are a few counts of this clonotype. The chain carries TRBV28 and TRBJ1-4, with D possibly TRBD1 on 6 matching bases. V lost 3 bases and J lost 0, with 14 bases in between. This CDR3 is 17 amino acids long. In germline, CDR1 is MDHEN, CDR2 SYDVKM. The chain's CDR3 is CASSLGTSVATNEKLFF. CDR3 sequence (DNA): TGTGCCAGCAGTTTGGGGACAAGCGTTGCAACTAATGAAAAACTGTTTTTT.

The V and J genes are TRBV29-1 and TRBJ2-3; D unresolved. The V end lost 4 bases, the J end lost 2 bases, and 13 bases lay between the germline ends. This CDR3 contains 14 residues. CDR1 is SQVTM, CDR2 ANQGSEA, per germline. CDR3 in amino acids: CSVADQRPTDTQYF. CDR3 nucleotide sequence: TGCAGCGTTGCTGACCAAAGGCCCACAGATACGCAGTATTTT.

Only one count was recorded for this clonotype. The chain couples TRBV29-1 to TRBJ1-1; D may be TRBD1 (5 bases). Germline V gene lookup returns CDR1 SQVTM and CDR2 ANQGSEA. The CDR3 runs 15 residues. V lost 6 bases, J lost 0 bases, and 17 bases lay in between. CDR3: CSVIWGFLMNTEAFF. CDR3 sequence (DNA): TGCAGCGTCATTTGGGGCTTTCTAATGAACACTGAAGCTTTCTTT.

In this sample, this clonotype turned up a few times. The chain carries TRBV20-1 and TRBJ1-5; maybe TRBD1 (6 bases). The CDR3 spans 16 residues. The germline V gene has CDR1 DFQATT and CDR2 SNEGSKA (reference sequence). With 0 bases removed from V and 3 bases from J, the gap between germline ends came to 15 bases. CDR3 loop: CSAREGITGLNQPQHF. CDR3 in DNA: TGCAGTGCTAGAGAGGGGATTACAGGGCTCAATCAGCCCCAGCATTTT.

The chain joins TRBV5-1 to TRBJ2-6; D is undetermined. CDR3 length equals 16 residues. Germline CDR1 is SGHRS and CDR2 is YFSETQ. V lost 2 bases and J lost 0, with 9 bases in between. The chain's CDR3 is CASSLSPISGANVLTF. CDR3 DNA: TGCGCCAGCAGCTTATCCCCTATCTCTGGGGCCAACGTCCTGACTTTC.

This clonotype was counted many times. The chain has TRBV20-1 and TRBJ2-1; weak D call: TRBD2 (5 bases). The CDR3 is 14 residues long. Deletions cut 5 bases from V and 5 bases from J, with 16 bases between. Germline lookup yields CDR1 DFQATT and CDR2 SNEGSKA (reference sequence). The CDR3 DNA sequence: TGCAGTGCTCGGCCGAGCGGACCTAACAATGAGCAGTTCTTC. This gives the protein CSARPSGPNNEQFF.